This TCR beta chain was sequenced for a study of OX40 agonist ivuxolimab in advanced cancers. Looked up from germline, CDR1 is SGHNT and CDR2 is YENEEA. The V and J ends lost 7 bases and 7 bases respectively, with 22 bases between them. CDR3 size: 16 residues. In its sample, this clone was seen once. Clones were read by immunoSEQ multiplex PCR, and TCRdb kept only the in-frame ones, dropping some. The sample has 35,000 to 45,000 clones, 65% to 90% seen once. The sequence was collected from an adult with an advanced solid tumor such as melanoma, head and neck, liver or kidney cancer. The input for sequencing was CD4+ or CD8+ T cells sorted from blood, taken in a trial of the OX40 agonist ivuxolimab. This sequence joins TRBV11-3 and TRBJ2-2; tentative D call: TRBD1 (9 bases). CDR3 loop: CASITGGAGGDGELFF. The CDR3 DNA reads TGTGCCAGCATCACAGGGGGCGCGGGAGGAGACGGGGAGCTGTTTTTT.